This T cell receptor beta chain was sequenced for a study of blood T cell repertoires in COVID-19. Sequencing used immunoSEQ multiplex PCR; TCRdb keeps in-frame clones, though not all of them. The sample yields about 120,000 clones, approximately 90% seen once. V was cut by 3 bases and J by 6 bases, with 11 bases left in between. Germline assignment: CDR1 MGHRA and CDR2 YSYEKL. This CDR3 spans 13 amino acids. The TCR originated in a human donor with active COVID-19. The donor label of this sample is uncertain. What was sequenced was peripheral blood. The gene calls are TRBV4-1 and TRBJ1-2, with D perhaps TRBD1 (6 bases). The CDR3 is CASSHREGDGYTF. The CDR3 coding sequence is TGCGCCAGCAGCCATCGGGAGGGGGATGGCTACACCTTC.